This T cell receptor (beta chain) was sequenced in a study of blood T cell repertoires in COVID-19. Overall study: The samples span acute and convalescent COVID-19 from the United States, Italy and Spain.

TCRdb keeps only in-frame clones here, not all; method: immunoSEQ multiplex PCR. Of about 110,000 clones listed, just over 90% are singletons. In germline, CDR1 is KGHSH, CDR2 LQKENI. The CDR3 is 15 residues long. V was shortened by 0 bases and J by 1 base, with 9 bases between the two germline ends. The source of this sequence is a woman between 25 and 40 years old with acute or convalescent COVID-19. Sequencing was performed on peripheral blood. The rearrangement uses TRBV18 and TRBJ1-1; no definite D call. CDR3 in amino acids: CASSPPGTTNTEAFF. CDR3 bases: TGTGCCAGCTCACCACCGGGCACCACGAACACTGAAGCTTTCTTT.